Shown below are 32 T cell receptor beta chains from a single sample sequenced in a study of CD8+CD57+ T cells in acquired aplastic anemia. Patients picked for sequencing had shown CD8+CD57+ cell expansion detected by flow cytometry. Profiling that covered TCR beta VDJ and CDR3 relied on genomic DNA as its template. TCRdb ran MiXCR on the reads and lists one entry per CDR3 protein. The table lists about 200,000 distinct CDR3 sequences, 60% to 80% of them singletons, with 58% in the top ten. The sample was sorted CD4+, CD8+, or CD8+CD57+ T cells (not recorded which) from PBMCs. These receptors were collected from a human donor with aplastic anemia.

The chain carries TRBV12-3 or TRBV12-4 and TRBJ1-6; D possibly corresponds to TRBD1 (6 bases). Trimming took off 3 bases at V and 8 bases at J, with 11 bases between the two ends. The CDR3 has 14 amino acids. The CDR3 loop reads CASSLEQGYSPLHF. The CDR3 DNA follows: TGTGCCAGCAGTTTGGAACAGGGCTATTCACCCCTCCACTTT.

The V and J genes are TRBV19 and TRBJ2-6; no firm D call. V shed 4 bases and J shed 2 bases, with 15 bases lying between them. CDR3 length: 17 residues. The germline V gene has CDR1 LNHDA and CDR2 SQIVND (reference sequence). CDR3 amino acids: CASSTPWRFPGANVLTF. CDR3 nucleotide sequence: TGTGCCAGTAGTACCCCTTGGCGTTTCCCTGGGGCCAACGTCCTGACTTTC.

CDR3 bases: TGTGCCAGCAGTCCGGGGACCAATGAGCAGTTCTTC. Its translation: CASSPGTNEQFF. The rearrangement uses TRBV25-1 and TRBJ2-1; possibly TRBD1 or TRBD2 for D (5 bases each). V gave up 5 bases and J gave up 6 bases, with 8 bases separating them. CDR1 and CDR2 (germline): MGHDK, SYGVNS. The CDR3 is 12 amino acids.

The chain is built from TRBV5-1 and TRBJ2-2; D is undetermined. V was trimmed by 1 base and J by 3 bases, leaving 10 bases between them. CDR3 length: 15 residues. Germline CDR1 is SGHRS and CDR2 is YFSETQ. The CDR3 DNA sequence: TGCGCCAGCAGCTTGAGGCTGAGAGACACCGGGGAGCTGTTTTTT. It specifies CASSLRLRDTGELFF.

Turning to this clonotype: Sequence at one end of the junction differs from germline and may be a read error. The V call is TRBV19, the J call TRBJ2-7; 10 bases agree with TRBD1. The CDR3 contains 12 residues. CDR1 is LNHDA, CDR2 SQIVND, per germline (reference sequence). For the CDR3, the DNA is TGTGCCAGTAGAAACTCGACAGGGGGCGAGGACTTC. Translation: CASRNSTGGEDF.

V gene TRBV12-3 or TRBV12-4 combines with J gene TRBJ2-5; D possibly matches TRBD1 or TRBD2 (5 bases each). The CDR3 runs 11 residues. CDR3 sequence: CASGGQETQYF. The CDR3, as DNA: TGTGCTAGTGGGGGCCAAGAGACCCAGTACTTC.

This chain uses TRBV2 with TRBJ1-1; weak D call: TRBD1 (6 bases). This CDR3 spans 14 amino acids. Per the germline V gene, CDR1 is SNHLY and CDR2 is FYNNEI. V lost 4 bases and J 4 bases, leaving 13 bases between the germline ends. The CDR3 nucleotides are TGTGCCAGCAGTGTGACAGGCGCGCTCACTGAAGCTTTCTTT. It is translated as CASSVTGALTEAFF.

The chain couples TRBV7-9 to TRBJ2-3; TRBD2 aligns across 11 bases. The V segment lost 5 bases and the J segment 0 bases; nucleotides outside the gene matches: 10. Per germline, CDR1 SEHNR and CDR2 FQNEAQ (reference sequence). The CDR3 covers 18 residues. CDR3 loop: CASSPAGLADTSTDTQYF. The CDR3 nucleotides read TGTGCCAGCAGCCCAGCGGGACTAGCGGATACTAGCACAGATACGCAGTATTTT.

The chain couples TRBV24-1 to TRBJ1-5; TRBD1 is a possible D gene (5 bases). Germline assignment: CDR1 KGHDR and CDR2 SFDVKD. The CDR3 has 15 amino acids. Trimming took 4 bases from V and 4 from J, leaving 13 bases between them. CDR3 sequence: CATSDRTSLNQPQHF. The CDR3 DNA is TGTGCCACCAGTGACCGGACAAGCTTGAATCAGCCCCAGCATTTT.

This clonotype appeared a single time. Here the CDR3 reads CASSSQGAPVAEAFF. For the CDR3, the DNA is TGTGCCAGTAGTTCACAGGGGGCCCCCGTCGCTGAAGCTTTCTTT. The genes are TRBV19 and TRBJ1-1; TRBD1 matches 9 bases. Germline-derived CDR1 and CDR2 are LNHDA and SQIVND (reference sequence). After removal of 5 bases from V and 6 bases from J, the junction contained 10 bases not matched to a gene. The CDR3 is 15 residues long.

This clonotype was recorded a few times. V is TRBV4-1 and J is TRBJ1-1; perhaps TRBD1 as D (5 bases). The CDR3 loop spans 15 amino acids. Germline-derived CDR1 and CDR2 are MGHRA and YSYEKL. The ends were cut back, 0 bases at V and 6 bases at J, with 14 bases in the middle. The CDR3 sequence is CASSQDPGQAAEAFF. The CDR3 DNA reads as TGCGCCAGCAGCCAAGATCCAGGGCAGGCGGCTGAAGCTTTCTTT.

The chain has TRBV5-4 and TRBJ1-3, with D uncertain. This CDR3 comprises 14 residues. Between the trimmed V and J ends, which lost 0 bases and 0 bases, there was a span of 4 bases. Germline CDR1 reads SGHNT; CDR2 reads YYREEE (reference sequence). The DNA for the CDR3 is TGTGCCAGCAGCTTGGACAGCTCTGGAAACACCATATATTTT. It yields the protein CASSLDSSGNTIYF. Together with reference TRBV5-4 and TRBJ1-3, the CDR3 gives the full variable domain: ETGVTQSPTHLIKTRGQQVTLRCSSQSGHNTVSWYQQALGQGPQFIFQYYREEENGRGNFPPRFSGLQFPNYSSELNVNALELDDSALYLCASSLDSSGNTIYFGEGSWLTVV.

The chain has TRBV20-1 and TRBJ1-2, with D perhaps TRBD1 (6 bases). CDR1 and CDR2 from the germline V gene are DFQATT and SNEGSKA (reference sequence). The CDR3 consists of 14 residues. V lost 5 bases and J 5 bases, leaving 18 bases between the germline ends. CDR3 nucleotide sequence: TGCAGTGCTGATTTAAGGGTGAGGGGGTATGGCTACACCTTC. Translation: CSADLRVRGYGYTF.

V and J are TRBV4-1 and TRBJ1-1; possible D gene TRBD1, 5 bases. The CDR3 runs to 16 residues. CDR1 MGHRA and CDR2 YSYEKL come from the germline V gene. Trimming removed 6 bases from V and 1 base from J, with 18 bases in between. This chain's CDR3 is CASRPVAVTANTEAFF. The CDR3 DNA reads TGCGCCAGCAGACCGGTCGCAGTGACAGCGAACACTGAAGCTTTCTTT.

CDR3 sequence reads: CASSQGLGEQYF. CDR3 sequence (DNA): TGTGCCAGCAGCCAGGGGCTGGGGGAGCAGTACTTC. The chain has TRBV14 and TRBJ2-7, with D possibly TRBD1 on 5 matching bases. V was clipped by 3 bases and J by 7 bases, with 10 bases between them. The CDR3 contains 12 residues. The germline V gene encodes CDR1 SGHDN and CDR2 FVKESK.

V gene TRBV10-1 combines with J gene TRBJ2-5; tentatively, D is TRBD2 (5 bases). Per the germline V gene, CDR1 is WNHNN and CDR2 is SYGVQD (reference sequence). The CDR3 covers 14 residues. V dropped 2 bases and J dropped 3 bases, with 10 bases sitting between them. CDR3 nucleotides: TGCGCCAGCAGTGAGGAGGGCCTCAAAGAGACCCAGTACTTC. It translates to CASSEEGLKETQYF.

V and J are TRBV19 and TRBJ2-7, with D maybe TRBD2 (5 bases). With 3 bases removed from V and 2 bases from J, the gap between germline ends came to 17 bases. The CDR3 totals 16 residues. Germline V gene data show CDR1 as LNHDA and CDR2 as SQIVND (reference sequence). CDR3: CASSIQRFGGAYEQYF. CDR3 nucleotide sequence: TGTGCCAGTAGTATTCAGCGGTTTGGCGGAGCCTACGAGCAGTACTTC.

This chain connects TRBV20-1 to TRBJ1-2; D gene ambiguous. Germline-derived CDR1 and CDR2 are DFQATT and SNEGSKA (reference sequence). The CDR3 runs to 13 residues. V dropped 6 bases and J dropped 10 bases, with 21 bases sitting between them. This CDR3 is CSAGSGPSDVYTF. The CDR3 DNA reads TGCAGTGCCGGATCCGGCCCTTCCGATGTCTACACCTTC.

The rearrangement joins TRBV9 to TRBJ2-1; 9 bases line up with TRBD2. The CDR3 loop spans 16 amino acids. The J segment lost 4 bases and the V segment lost 4 bases, leaving 9 bases of the junction unmatched. Germline V gene data show CDR1 as SGDLS and CDR2 as YYNGEE. CDR3 loop: CASSSKGLAVYNEQFF. DNA for the CDR3: TGTGCCAGCAGCTCCAAGGGACTAGCAGTATACAATGAGCAGTTCTTC.

This clonotype occurred a few times. This chain links TRBV19 with TRBJ2-7, with D perhaps TRBD2 (5 bases). Germline CDR1 reads LNHDA; CDR2 reads SQIVND (reference sequence). The CDR3 is made up of 12 amino acids. Trimming took off 4 bases at V and 2 bases at J, with 6 bases between the two ends. CDR3 nucleotide sequence: TGTGCCAGTAGTAACGGGGCCTACGAGCAGTACTTC. Translating gives CASSNGAYEQYF.

The chain links TRBV7-9 to TRBJ2-7, with D perhaps matching TRBD1 (6 bases). The CDR3 runs 14 residues. V was clipped by 1 base and J by 2 bases, with 9 bases between them. Germline CDR1 SEHNR, CDR2 FQNEAQ (reference sequence). CDR3 protein: CASSLDRATYEQYF. CDR3 in DNA: TGTGCCAGCAGCTTAGACAGGGCGACCTACGAGCAGTACTTC.

This clonotype appeared a single time. This chain links TRBV6-5 with TRBJ2-1, with TRBD2 matching over 10 bases. This CDR3 is built from 15 residues. Germline values: CDR1 MNHEY, CDR2 SVGAGI. J gave up 9 bases and V 5 bases, and 10 bases lay outside the gene matches. Here the CDR3 reads CASSEQAGGTSEQFF. The CDR3, as DNA: TGTGCCAGCAGTGAACAAGCGGGGGGGACTTCTGAGCAGTTCTTC.

This clonotype showed up many times. V is TRBV7-2 and J is TRBJ2-7, with D hard to call. CDR3 length equals 14 residues. V was clipped by 0 bases and J by 0 bases, with 6 bases between them. The germline V gene encodes CDR1 SGHTA and CDR2 FQGNSA. The CDR3 is CASSLAISSYEQYF. CDR3 nucleotide sequence: TGTGCCAGCAGCTTAGCTATTAGCTCCTACGAGCAGTACTTC.

This clonotype was detected only a few times. This chain links TRBV20-1 with TRBJ2-5; tentatively, D is TRBD1 (6 bases). The germline V and J ends were trimmed by 3 bases and 5 bases, with 16 bases remaining between them. Germline assignment: CDR1 DFQATT and CDR2 SNEGSKA (reference sequence). The CDR3 spans 14 residues. The CDR3 nucleotides are TGCAGTGCTAGTGCCAGGGGTCCCCGGGAGACCCAGTACTTC. Protein product: CSASARGPRETQYF.

The chain recombines TRBV10-1 with TRBJ1-1; D is unclear. V was cut by 0 bases and J by 0 bases, with 23 bases left in between. The CDR3 is 20 amino acids. Looked up from germline, CDR1 is WNHNN and CDR2 is SYGVQD (reference sequence). The CDR3 nucleotides are TGCGCCAGCAGTGAGTCCTTTCTTCTGGAGGGTTTGAGGATGAACACTGAAGCTTTCTTT. Amino acids: CASSESFLLEGLRMNTEAFF.

A few counts support this clonotype. Written as DNA, the CDR3 is TGCAGTGCTAGAGGTTCGGACTTCAATTCACCCCTCCACTTT. Translation gives CSARGSDFNSPLHF. The V gene is TRBV20-1, the J gene TRBJ1-6, with D unresolved. Trimming pared 1 base from V and 7 bases from J, leaving 11 bases between. The CDR3 sequence is 14 residues long. The germline CDR1 and CDR2 sequences are DFQATT and SNEGSKA (reference sequence).

V is TRBV11-2 and J is TRBJ2-7; D is unresolved. CDR1 is SGHAT and CDR2 is FQNNGV in the germline V gene. The CDR3 covers 13 residues. V lost 1 base to trimming and J lost 2 bases, with 6 bases between them. This chain's CDR3 is CASSLGRTYEQYF. CDR3 nucleotide sequence: TGTGCCAGCAGCTTAGGGCGGACCTACGAGCAGTACTTC. Full variable domain (outside the CDR3, taken from reference TRBV11-2 and TRBJ2-7): EAGVAQSPRYKIIEKRQSVAFWCNPISGHATLYWYQQILGQGPKLLIQFQNNGVVDDSQLPKDRFSAERLKGVDSTLKIQPAKLEDSAVYLCASSLGRTYEQYFGPGTRLTVT.

A few counts support this clonotype. The chain carries TRBV10-3 and TRBJ1-2; D is unresolved. V shed 6 bases and J shed 0 bases, with 5 bases lying between them. The CDR3 is 12 amino acids. Looked up from germline, CDR1 is ENHRY and CDR2 is SYGVKD. The CDR3 protein is CAISWTNYGYTF. CDR3 nucleotide sequence: TGTGCCATCAGCTGGACTAACTATGGCTACACCTTC.

J is TRBJ1-2 and V is TRBV2; TRBD1 might be the D (5 bases). The CDR3 extends over 12 amino acids. Deletions cut 8 bases from V and 7 bases from J, with 14 bases between. Looked up from germline, CDR1 is SNHLY and CDR2 is FYNNEI. The CDR3 sequence is CASVRVIGGYTF. In DNA, the CDR3 is TGTGCCAGCGTCAGGGTCATCGGTGGCTACACCTTC.

This chain links TRBV7-8 with TRBJ1-3; D is possibly TRBD1 (5 bases). The CDR3 runs 16 residues. V dropped 0 bases and J dropped 9 bases, with 18 bases sitting between them. CDR1 SGHVS and CDR2 FQNEAQ come from the germline V gene. The CDR3 DNA is TGTGCCAGCAGCTTAGCGCTCCAAGTCGGGGCGAGCACCATATATTTT. Translation gives CASSLALQVGASTIYF.

The V and J genes are TRBV7-2 and TRBJ2-2; D gene ambiguous. Per the germline V gene, CDR1 is SGHTA and CDR2 is FQGNSA. The CDR3 has 12 residues. V was cut by 4 bases and J by 3 bases, with 3 bases left in between. DNA of the CDR3: TGTGCCAGCAGCTGGGACACCGGGGAGCTGTTTTTT. Protein product: CASSWDTGELFF. The full variable domain, in which reference TRBV7-2 and TRBJ2-2 provide the parts outside the CDR3, is GAGVSQSPSNKVTEKGKDVELRCDPISGHTALYWYRQSLGQGLEFLIYFQGNSAPDKSGLPSDRFSAERTGGSVSTLTIQRTQQEDSAVYLCASSWDTGELFFGEGSRLTVL.

This clonotype occurred a few times. The chain has TRBV10-3 and TRBJ1-6; no firm D call. Germline CDR1 reads ENHRY; CDR2 reads SYGVKD. CDR3 length: 13 residues. The V end was cut by 6 bases, the J end by 5 bases, with 8 bases between. The CDR3 coding sequence is TGTGCCATCAGCCCCGTAAATAATTCACCCCTCCACTTT. It specifies CAISPVNNSPLHF.